The source of this T cell receptor beta chain is a study of memory CD4+ T cells and cytomegalovirus serostatus. General study findings and limits: CD4+ memory repertoires contained about two fifths of the 164 reported CMV TCRbeta sequences.

The sort gate was single viable CD3+CD4+CD8-CD45RO+ cells for memory CD4+ T cells. Positive selection with CD4 microbeads enriched total CD4+ T cells. After removal of 2 bases from V and 6 bases from J, the junction contained 2 bases not matched to a gene. The CDR3 extends over 14 amino acids. Germline values: CDR1 KGHSH, CDR2 LQKENI. With respect to this clone: The target antigen is unknown.

Assay: immunoSEQ multiplex PCR; the TCRdb copy retains only in-frame clones and omits some. The sample lists roughly 40,000 clones; around 80% were seen once. The sample comprised memory CD4+ T cells from blood. The rearrangement links TRBV18 to TRBJ2-7; 12 nucleotides agree with TRBD1. This sequence originates from an adult in good health and CMV-seronegative. CDR3 in amino acids: CASSPGTGGGEQYF. CDR3 nucleotides: TGTGCCAGCTCACCAGGGACAGGGGGCGGCGAGCAGTACTTC.